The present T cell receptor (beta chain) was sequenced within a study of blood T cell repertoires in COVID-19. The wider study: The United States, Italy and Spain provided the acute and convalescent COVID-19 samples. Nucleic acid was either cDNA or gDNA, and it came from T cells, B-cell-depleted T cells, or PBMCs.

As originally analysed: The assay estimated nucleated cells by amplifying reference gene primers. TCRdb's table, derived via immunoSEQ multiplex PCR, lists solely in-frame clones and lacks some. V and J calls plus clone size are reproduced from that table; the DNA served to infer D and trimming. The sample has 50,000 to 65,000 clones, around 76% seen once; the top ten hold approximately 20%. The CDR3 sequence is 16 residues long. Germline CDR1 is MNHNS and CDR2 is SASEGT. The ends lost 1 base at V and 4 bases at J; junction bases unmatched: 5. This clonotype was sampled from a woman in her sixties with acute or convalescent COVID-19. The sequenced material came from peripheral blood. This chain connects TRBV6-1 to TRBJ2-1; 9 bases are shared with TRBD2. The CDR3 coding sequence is TGTGCCAGCAGTGAAGAAGGGCTAGCGGGATACAATGAGCAGTTCTTC. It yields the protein CASSEEGLAGYNEQFF.